These 6 T cell receptor beta chains originate from one sample sequenced in a study of identical twins. Each CDR3 protein is one row after TCRdb ran MiXCR on the 5' RACE reads. The profile shows 500,000 to 600,000 distinct CDR3 sequences, 20% to 25% of them singletons. The sample also formed part of further work on T cells expressing NK-cell markers.

Specimen: CD4+ T cells sorted from blood. The receptors come from a woman in her late teens or twenties in good health.

The genes are TRBV9 and TRBJ1-5; 7 nucleotides agree with TRBD1. Trimming at V came to 4 bases and at J to 6 bases, leaving 7 bases not matched to a gene. The CDR3 contains 14 residues. Germline V gene data show CDR1 as SGDLS and CDR2 as YYNGEE. The CDR3 here is CASSSDRISQPQHF. The CDR3 nucleotides read TGTGCCAGCAGCTCGGACAGGATAAGTCAGCCCCAGCATTTT.

The chain employs TRBV20-1 and TRBJ1-4, with D perhaps matching TRBD1 (5 bases). Trimming stripped 6 bases from V and 4 bases from J, with 12 bases between. This CDR3 is built from 13 residues. Germline V gene sequence: CDR1 DFQATT, CDR2 SNEGSKA (reference sequence). This CDR3 reads CSAAGLHNEKLFF. The CDR3 DNA follows: TGCAGTGCGGCGGGACTTCATAATGAAAAACTGTTTTTT.

The chain employs TRBV10-3 and TRBJ1-1; 12 nucleotides align to TRBD1. The germline V gene encodes CDR1 ENHRY and CDR2 SYGVKD. The CDR3 has 13 amino acids. After removal of 11 bases from V and 5 bases from J, the junction contained 6 bases not matched to a gene. The CDR3 region has the DNA TGTGCCGCTACGGGACAGGGGGCGACTGAAGCTTTCTTT. This codes for CAATGQGATEAFF.

This chain connects TRBV5-1 to TRBJ2-5, with D perhaps given as TRBD1 or TRBD2 (7 bases each). The CDR3 consists of 15 residues. V shed 4 bases and J shed 5 bases, with 18 bases lying between them. CDR1 and CDR2 from the germline V gene are SGHRS and YFSETQ. The CDR3 DNA reads TGCGCCAGCAGCCCCTTTCCAGGGGGGGCCGAGACCCAGTACTTC. Protein: CASSPFPGGAETQYF. The entire variable domain, with the rest obtained from reference TRBV5-1 and TRBJ2-5, is as follows: KAGVTQTPRYLIKTRGQQVTLSCSPISGHRSVSWYQQTPGQGLQFLFEYFSETQRNKGNFPGRFSGRQFSNSRSEMNVSTLELGDSALYLCASSPFPGGAETQYFGPGTRLLVL.

V is TRBV5-1 and J is TRBJ1-1, with 7 bases identical to TRBD1. J gave up 2 bases and V 4 bases, and 5 bases lay outside the gene matches. CDR1 is SGHRS, CDR2 YFSETQ, per germline. The CDR3 has 14 amino acids. CDR3 in DNA: TGCGCCAGCAGCGGGGGACAGCGAAACACTGAAGCTTTCTTT. This gives the protein CASSGGQRNTEAFF.

The chain has TRBV6-2 or TRBV6-3 and TRBJ2-5; D perhaps matches TRBD2 (6 bases). Between the trimmed V and J ends, which lost 4 bases and 5 bases, there was a span of 14 bases. The CDR3 spans 14 residues. Per the germline V gene, CDR1 is MNHEY and CDR2 is SVGEGT. This chain's CDR3 is CASSSPTRRETQYF. The CDR3 coding sequence is TGTGCCAGCAGTTCGCCGACTAGGCGTGAGACCCAGTACTTC.